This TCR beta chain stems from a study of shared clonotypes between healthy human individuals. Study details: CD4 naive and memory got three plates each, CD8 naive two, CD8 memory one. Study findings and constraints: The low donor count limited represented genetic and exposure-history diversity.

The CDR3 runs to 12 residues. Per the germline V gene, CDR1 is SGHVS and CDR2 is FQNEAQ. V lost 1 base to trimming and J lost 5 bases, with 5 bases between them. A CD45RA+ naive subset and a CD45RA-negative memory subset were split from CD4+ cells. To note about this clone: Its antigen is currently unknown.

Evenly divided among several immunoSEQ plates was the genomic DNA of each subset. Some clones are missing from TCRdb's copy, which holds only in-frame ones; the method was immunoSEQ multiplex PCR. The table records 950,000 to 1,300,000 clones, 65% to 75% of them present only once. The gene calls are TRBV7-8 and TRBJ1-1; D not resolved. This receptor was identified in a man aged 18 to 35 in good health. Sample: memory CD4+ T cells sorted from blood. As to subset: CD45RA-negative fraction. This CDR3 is CASSLEATEAFF. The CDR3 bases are TGTGCCAGCAGCTTAGAGGCAACTGAAGCTTTCTTT.